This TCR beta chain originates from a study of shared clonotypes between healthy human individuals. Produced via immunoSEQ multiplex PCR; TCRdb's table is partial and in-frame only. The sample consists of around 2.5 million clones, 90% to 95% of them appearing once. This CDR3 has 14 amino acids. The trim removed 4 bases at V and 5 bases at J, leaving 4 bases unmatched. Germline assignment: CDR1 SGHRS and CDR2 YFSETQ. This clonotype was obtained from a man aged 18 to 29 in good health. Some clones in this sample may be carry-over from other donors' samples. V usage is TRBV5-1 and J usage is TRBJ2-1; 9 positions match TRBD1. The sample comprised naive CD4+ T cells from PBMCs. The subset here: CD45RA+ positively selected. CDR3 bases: TGCGCCAGCAGCGCCGGGACAGGGAACAATGAGCAGTTCTTC. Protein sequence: CASSAGTGNNEQFF.